These 19 T cell receptor beta chains were all obtained from the same sample, sequenced in a study of CD8 T cells in Susac syndrome. Random hexamers were used to reverse transcribe the RNA input (0.5 to 1 ug). TCRdb processed the immunoSEQ multiplex PCR reads anew with MiXCR; each CDR3 protein has one entry. This table holds about 400,000 distinct CDR3 sequences, 75% to 90% found once. The sequencing sample was made of CD8+ T cells from PBMCs. The source is a human donor with multiple sclerosis.

The CDR3 sequence is CASSGDRDRFTDTQYF. CDR3 sequence (DNA): TGTGCCAGCAGTGGCGACCGGGACAGATTCACAGATACGCAGTATTTT. The rearrangement joins TRBV2 to TRBJ2-3, with 7 bases that match TRBD1. Germline V gene data show CDR1 as SNHLY and CDR2 as FYNNEI. V lost 4 bases and J lost 2; bases outside the gene matches: 9. CDR3 length equals 16 residues.

The rearrangement uses TRBV10-2 and TRBJ2-5; 9 nucleotides line up with TRBD2. The CDR3 has 16 residues. V trimming: 4 bases; J trimming: 3 bases; junction bases outside the gene matches: 9. Germline CDR1 WSHSY, CDR2 SAAADI. CDR3 sequence (DNA): TGCGCCAGCAGTGTAAGCGGGGGGCCGATCAAAGAGACCCAGTACTTC. Translated: CASSVSGGPIKETQYF.

The rearrangement links TRBV30 to TRBJ1-5; 11 bases map to TRBD1. The germline V gene encodes CDR1 GTSNPN and CDR2 SVGIG (reference sequence). Trimming removed 1 base from V and 5 bases from J; junction bases left unmatched: 1. The CDR3 spans 14 residues. CDR3: CAWSEGQGDQPQHF. The CDR3 DNA reads TGTGCCTGGAGTGAGGGACAGGGGGATCAGCCCCAGCATTTT.

This clonotype was detected once. The CDR3 sequence is CASSQEPESEQFF. CDR3 bases: TGTGCCAGCAGCCAAGAACCGGAAAGTGAGCAGTTCTTC. J is TRBJ2-1 and V is TRBV14; no clear D gene. CDR1 and CDR2 from the germline V gene are SGHDN and FVKESK. Trimming stripped 0 bases from V and 9 bases from J, with 9 bases between. CDR3 length equals 13 residues.

The chain employs TRBV27 and TRBJ1-1; the D is unclear. The CDR3 loop spans 14 amino acids. Germline lookup yields CDR1 MNHEY and CDR2 SMNVEV (reference sequence). V was pared by 3 bases and J by 1 base, with 9 bases between. This chain's CDR3 is CASSFGISNTEAFF. Here the CDR3 DNA reads TGTGCCAGCAGTTTCGGGATTTCGAACACTGAAGCTTTCTTT.

The chain has TRBV7-6 and TRBJ2-7, with D maybe TRBD2 (6 bases). V lost 5 bases and J 4 bases, leaving 18 bases between the germline ends. This CDR3 region has 15 residues. Germline V lookup: CDR1 SGHVS, CDR2 FNYEAQ. The CDR3: CASSLLGTGEYEQYF. The CDR3 region has the DNA TGTGCCAGCAGCCTCCTTGGGACGGGAGAATACGAGCAGTACTTC.

In the case of this clonotype: One base away lies a much larger clone, so this may be a sequencing read error. The V call is TRBV12-3 or TRBV12-4, the J call TRBJ2-1, with unresolved D. The CDR3 is made up of 11 amino acids. V was clipped by 5 bases and J by 5 bases, with 4 bases between them. The chain's CDR3 is CASSPHNEQFF. The CDR3 DNA sequence: TGTGCCAGCAGTCCCCACAATGAGCAGTTCTTC.

The chain is built from TRBV2 and TRBJ2-7; no reliable D call. V lost 8 bases and J lost 7, with 15 bases in between. Germline V CDR1 and CDR2: SNHLY, FYNNEI. There are 12 residues in the CDR3. CDR3 sequence (DNA): TGTGCCAGCCTGAGTCCCTTCGGGGAGCAGTACTTC. It encodes CASLSPFGEQYF.

The rearrangement links TRBV19 to TRBJ1-1; D remains unclear. This CDR3 region has 12 residues. V was cut by 5 bases and J by 4 bases, with 8 bases left in between. Germline lookup yields CDR1 LNHDA and CDR2 SQIVND (reference sequence). The DNA of the CDR3 is TGTGCCAGTAGTCGGGCGGGCACTGAAGCTTTCTTT. This encodes CASSRAGTEAFF.

The V gene is TRBV7-8, the J gene TRBJ2-1; 10 nucleotides line up with TRBD2. The CDR3 spans 17 residues. Germline V lookup: CDR1 SGHVS, CDR2 FQNEAQ. V shed 3 bases, J shed 5 bases, and the junction held 10 bases outside the gene matches. The CDR3 is CASSFNLEREGHNEQFF. Written as DNA, the CDR3 is TGTGCCAGCAGCTTCAATTTAGAGCGGGAGGGACACAATGAGCAGTTCTTC.

The CDR3 spells CASSAQGSGNTIYF. The CDR3 DNA reads as TGTGCCAGCAGCGCTCAGGGCTCTGGAAACACCATATATTTT. V and J are TRBV9 and TRBJ1-3, with D maybe TRBD1 (5 bases). V shed 3 bases and J shed 0 bases, with 7 bases lying between them. From germline, CDR1 is SGDLS and CDR2 YYNGEE. The CDR3 totals 14 residues.

This chain uses TRBV6-2 or TRBV6-3 with TRBJ2-7; TRBD2 agrees at 7 bases. Per the germline V gene, CDR1 is MNHEY and CDR2 is SVGEGT. V trimming: 6 bases; J trimming: 0 bases; junction bases outside the gene matches: 11. This CDR3 is 16 amino acids long. The CDR3 DNA reads TGTGCCAGCAGCCCCCCGGGGGGAGGACTCTCCTACGAGCAGTACTTC. It yields the protein CASSPPGGGLSYEQYF.

The chain uses TRBV7-9 and TRBJ1-6; weak D call: TRBD1 (5 bases). CDR1 and CDR2 from the germline V gene are SEHNR and FQNEAQ (reference sequence). CDR3 length: 15 amino acids. With 1 base removed from V and 9 bases from J, the gap between germline ends came to 13 bases. DNA of the CDR3: TGTGCCAGCAGCTTAGGACATGGGGACCGTTCACCCCTCCACTTT. Translated, it gives CASSLGHGDRSPLHF.

The chain couples TRBV12-3 or TRBV12-4 to TRBJ1-5; the D is unclear. V was shortened by 3 bases and J by 9 bases, with 18 bases between the two germline ends. CDR3 size: 15 residues. The CDR3 spells CASSFVGGPDRPQHF. DNA of the CDR3: TGTGCCAGCAGTTTCGTTGGCGGCCCCGACCGGCCCCAGCATTTT.

The J gene is TRBJ1-5, the V gene TRBV28; D ambiguous. Germline values: CDR1 MDHEN, CDR2 SYDVKM. Trimming pared 4 bases from V and 0 bases from J, leaving 13 bases between. The length of the CDR3 is 16 residues. The CDR3: CASSSLRADSNQPQHF. The CDR3 nucleotides are TGTGCCAGCAGTTCCCTCCGCGCGGATAGCAATCAGCCCCAGCATTTT.

V gene TRBV6-4 combines with J gene TRBJ1-2; 7 nucleotides line up with TRBD1. The V gene end was trimmed by 2 bases and the J gene end by 5 bases; junction bases not matched to a gene: 2. From germline, CDR1 is MRHNA and CDR2 SNTAGT. This CDR3 spans 13 amino acids. CDR3 amino acids: CASSDATGYGYTF. The CDR3 DNA reads TGTGCCAGCAGTGACGCGACAGGGTATGGCTACACCTTC.

V is TRBV27 and J is TRBJ2-5; 10 nucleotides match TRBD2. The CDR3 is 15 amino acids. V gave up 4 bases and J gave up 2 bases; unmatched junction bases: 4. CDR1 and CDR2 from the germline V gene are MNHEY and SMNVEV (reference sequence). For the CDR3, the DNA is TGTGCCAGCAGTTATCAGCGGGAGGGACAAGAGACCCAGTACTTC. Amino acid sequence: CASSYQREGQETQYF.

V and J are TRBV20-1 and TRBJ1-5; 7 bases are a match to TRBD1. CDR1 is DFQATT and CDR2 is SNEGSKA in the germline V gene (reference sequence). This CDR3 is built from 15 residues. V was pared by 0 bases and J by 5 bases, with 7 bases of the junction left unmatched. DNA of the CDR3: TGCAGTGCTAGAGATAGGACAGGAGAGTATCAGCCCCAGCATTTT. Translating gives CSARDRTGEYQPQHF.

This sequence joins TRBV5-1 and TRBJ2-7; D remains unclear. The germline V and J ends were trimmed by 0 bases and 0 bases, with 7 bases remaining between them. Looked up from germline, CDR1 is SGHRS and CDR2 is YFSETQ. The CDR3 is made up of 14 amino acids. CDR3 in DNA: TGCGCCAGCAGCTTGGGCGGTAACTCCTACGAGCAGTACTTC. It is translated as CASSLGGNSYEQYF.